This TCR beta chain was recorded in a study of blood T cell repertoires in COVID-19. On the study more broadly: COVID-19 samples collected from the United States, Italy and Spain covered acute and convalescent phases. T cells, B-cell-depleted T cells, or PBMCs provided the cDNA or gDNA that served as material.

The germline V gene encodes CDR1 SEHNR and CDR2 FQNEAQ (reference sequence). This CDR3 contains 16 residues. V lost 7 bases and J 5 bases, leaving 18 bases between the germline ends. Enrolled during active infection, Seattle patients were then followed longitudinally. TCRdb keeps only in-frame clones here, not all; method: immunoSEQ multiplex PCR. The repertoire includes fewer than 450,000 clones, almost 90% of them detected once, and around 7.9% sits in the top ten. Sequenced material: peripheral blood. This rearrangement joins TRBV7-9 to TRBJ1-6; D call uncertain. The sequence derives from a woman aged 70 to 79 with COVID-19, enrolled during active disease. The CDR3 coding sequence is TGTGCCAGCACCAAGGGCCGGGGTAGGGATAATTCACCCCTCCACTTT. Translating gives CASTKGRGRDNSPLHF.